This TCR beta chain was captured in a study of T cells in Graves' hyperthyroidism and ophthalmopathy. In germline, CDR1 is SGHTA, CDR2 FQGNSA. The CDR3 sequence is 16 residues long. V shed 5 bases and J 0 bases; nucleotides not matched to a gene: 10. What was amplified from RNA transcripts were TCR beta CDR3 regions. TCR CDR3 underwent first-round RT-PCR with the HTBI primer set. MiXCR, run by TCRdb on the multiplex PCR reads, gives a single entry per CDR3 protein. The profile shows about 320,000 distinct CDR3 sequences, around a sixth of them singletons. This receptor was obtained from a man aged 25 to 40 with Graves' hyperthyroidism. The sample comprised blood. The chain employs TRBV7-2 and TRBJ2-7; 7 nucleotides line up with TRBD2. The CDR3: CASSPRAGASSYEQYF. The DNA for the CDR3 is TGTGCCAGCAGCCCTAGGGCGGGAGCGTCCTCCTACGAGCAGTACTTC. Based on the CDR3 plus reference TRBV7-2 and TRBJ2-7, the full variable domain is GAGVSQSPSNKVTEKGKDVELRCDPISGHTALYWYRQSLGQGLEFLIYFQGNSAPDKSGLPSDRFSAERTGGSVSTLTIQRTQQEDSAVYLCASSPRAGASSYEQYFGPGTRLTVT.